The T cell receptor beta chain under discussion was sequenced for a study of T cell clusters in autoimmune cytopenias. Findings and limits, study-wide: TRB repertoire shifts in secondary cytopenia and chronic lymphocytic leukemia mostly reflected lymphoma, not autoimmunity.

TRB was amplified by touch-down multiplex PCR, primer pools A and B combined. Reanalyzing the multiplex PCR reads, TCRdb keeps one entry per CDR3 protein, without DNA. The listing contains 7,000 to 8,500 distinct CDR3 sequences. CDR3 size: 11 residues. Per the germline V gene, CDR1 is SQVTM and CDR2 is ANQGSEA. Comments on this clonotype: Its specificity is unknown.

TRB amplification used 250 ng of peripheral blood genomic DNA. This clonotype was obtained from a human donor with an autoimmune cytopenia or autoimmune hepatitis (not recorded which). What was sequenced was peripheral blood. The rearrangement joins TRBV29-1 to TRBJ1-6; TCRdb indicates TRBD1, and absent DNA this call remains unverified. The CDR3 protein is CSVGGQGPLHF.